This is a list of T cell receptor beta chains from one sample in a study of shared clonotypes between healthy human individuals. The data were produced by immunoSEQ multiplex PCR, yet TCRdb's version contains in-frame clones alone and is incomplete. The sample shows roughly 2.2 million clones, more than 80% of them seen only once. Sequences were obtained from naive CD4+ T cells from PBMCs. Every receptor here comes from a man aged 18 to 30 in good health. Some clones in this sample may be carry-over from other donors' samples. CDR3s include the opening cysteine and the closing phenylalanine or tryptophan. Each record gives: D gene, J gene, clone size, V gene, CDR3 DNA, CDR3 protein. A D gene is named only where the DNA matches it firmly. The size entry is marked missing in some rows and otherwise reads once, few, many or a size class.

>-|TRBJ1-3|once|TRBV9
TGTGCCAGCAGCTTCCGGCCGAGCTCTGGAAACACCATATATTTT
CASSFRPSSGNTIYF
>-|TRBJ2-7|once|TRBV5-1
TGCGCCAGCAGCAGGGGGACTGGATACGAGCAGTACTTC
CASSRGTGYEQYF
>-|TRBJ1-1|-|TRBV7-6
TGTGCCAGCAGCTCACTTACGGGACGTCAAACCAGAACTGAAGCTTTCTTT
CASSSLTGRQTRTEAFF
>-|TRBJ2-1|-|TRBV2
TGTGCCAGCAGTGCCGACCGGAGTGAGCAGTTCTTC
CASSADRSEQFF
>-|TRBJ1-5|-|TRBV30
TGTGCCTGGAGTGCGAGACAGATCAATCAGCCCCAGCATTTT
CAWSARQINQPQHF
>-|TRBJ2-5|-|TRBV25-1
TGTGCCAGCGGGGGAGGGGGCCTGCGAGAGACCCAGTACTTC
CASGGGGLRETQYF
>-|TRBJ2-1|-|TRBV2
TGTGCCAGCAGGGGCTTGGGGGAGCAGTTCTTC
CASRGLGEQFF
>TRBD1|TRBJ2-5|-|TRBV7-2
TGTGCCAGCAGCTCACAGGGGGCTTGGGAAGAGACCCAGTACTTC
CASSSQGAWEETQYF
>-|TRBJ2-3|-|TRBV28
TGTGCCAGCAGTTTAGACAAGTTTAGCACAGATACGCAGTATTTT
CASSLDKFSTDTQYF
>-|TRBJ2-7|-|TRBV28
TGTGCCAGCAGTCCCTGGGTAAAGGTCATTTACGAGCAGTACTTC
CASSPWVKVIYEQYF
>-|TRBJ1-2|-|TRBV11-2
TGTGCCAGCAGCTTACCGGCGGTCCCCTCAGCCTTC
CASSLPAVPSAF
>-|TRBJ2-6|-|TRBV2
TGTGCCAGCAGTGGCAGCTCCTACTCTGGGGCCAACGTCCTGACTTTC
CASSGSSYSGANVLTF